This TCR beta chain was identified in a study of cytomegalovirus exposure and HLA in healthy donors. The V gene lost 2 bases and the J gene lost 2 bases, with 13 bases spanning the gap. Germline assignment: CDR1 SNHLY and CDR2 FYNNEI. The CDR3 is made up of 15 amino acids. Use of 60 Vbeta and 13 Jbeta primers characterized the PCR. Data came from immunoSEQ multiplex PCR; TCRdb stores just in-frame clones and leaves some out. The repertoire consists of some 95,000 clones, with about 81% occurring once and the leading ten covering over 4%. Whole-study results and caveats: A later analysis reportedly found that, within productive TCRs, an Asian-associated ancestry cluster had fewer N-insertions than the mean observed across the roughly 700 donors. With DRB1 most and HLA-C fewest, TCR association rates differed between HLA loci in a later analysis. The productive fraction for most TCR beta V segments was about 90% or about 30% in an earlier analysis.

The sample holds one count of this clone. Its matching antigen is unknown. The chain links TRBV2 to TRBJ2-7; D may be TRBD2 (6 bases). The clonotype originates from a woman aged 40 to 49 in good health and CMV-seropositive. Material for sequencing was PBMCs. The CDR3 region has the DNA TGTGCCAGCAGTGAATCGGGGGTAACCACCTACGAGCAGTACTTC. This gives the protein CASSESGVTTYEQYF. Filled out from reference TRBV2 and TRBJ2-7, the complete variable domain reads EPEVTQTPSHQVTQMGQEVILRCVPISNHLYFYWYRQILGQKVEFLVSFYNNEISEKSEIFDDQFSVERPDGSNFTLKIRSTKLEDSAMYFCASSESGVTTYEQYFGPGTRLTVT.